The TCR beta chain described here comes from a study of blood T cell repertoires in COVID-19. The germline V and J ends were trimmed by 5 bases and 0 bases, with 14 bases remaining between them. From germline, CDR1 is SGHRS and CDR2 YFSETQ. The CDR3 is made up of 15 amino acids. Only in-frame clones appear in the TCRdb table, and some are missing; sequencing was by immunoSEQ multiplex PCR. Counted here are a few hundred thousand clones, 85% occurring once; the ten biggest clones make up 2.5% to 3%. The sequenced sample was PBMCs or T cells enriched from blood (not recorded which). The TCR originated in a woman between 50 and 59 years old who had recovered from COVID-19. The chain recombines TRBV5-1 with TRBJ1-1; D is uncertain. CDR3 sequence (DNA): TGCGCCAGCAGTTACGAGAGTCAAATGAACACTGAAGCTTTCTTT. This sequence encodes CASSYESQMNTEAFF.